One and the same sample provided the 12 T cell receptor beta chains below, sequenced in a study of blood T cell repertoires in COVID-19. The method was immunoSEQ multiplex PCR; TCRdb's version includes in-frame clones alone and lacks a portion of them. The sample carries roughly 90,000 clones, approximately 82% recorded once. Sequencing was done on a sample of peripheral blood. The receptor source for this set is a woman between 65 and 79 years old with acute or convalescent COVID-19.

This chain links TRBV28 with TRBJ1-2, with D uncertain. The CDR3 covers 14 residues. V was clipped by 11 bases and J by 2 bases, with 18 bases between them. Looked up from germline, CDR1 is MDHEN and CDR2 is SYDVKM. CDR3 loop: CAGGSRGENYGYTF. DNA of the CDR3: TGTGCCGGAGGGTCTCGTGGGGAAAACTATGGCTACACCTTC.

This CDR3 is CASGPQGTAFF. CDR3 DNA sequence: TGTGCTAGTGGTCCACAGGGTACAGCTTTCTTT. The chain is built from TRBV12-5 and TRBJ1-1, with TRBD1 as a possible D gene (6 bases). Germline-derived CDR1 and CDR2 are LGHNT and FRNRAP. This CDR3 has 11 amino acids. V lost 5 bases and J 10 bases, leaving 11 bases between the germline ends.

This rearrangement joins TRBV28 to TRBJ1-2; D gene uncertain. V was pared by 7 bases and J by 0 bases, with 9 bases between. The CDR3 is 13 amino acids. CDR1 MDHEN and CDR2 SYDVKM come from the germline V gene. CDR3 region: CASNVLTNYGYTF. The CDR3 nucleotides read TGTGCCAGCAATGTGCTAACTAACTATGGCTACACCTTC.

The genes are TRBV5-4 and TRBJ2-2, with D uncertain. V gave up 2 bases and J gave up 0 bases, with 8 bases separating them. The CDR3 extends over 15 amino acids. Germline lookup yields CDR1 SGHNT and CDR2 YYREEE (reference sequence). CDR3 protein: CASSLKSPNTGELFF. CDR3 nucleotide sequence: TGTGCCAGCAGCTTAAAGAGCCCGAACACCGGGGAGCTGTTTTTT.

This clone was observed a single time. The chain employs TRBV6-5 and TRBJ2-7; 9 bases are shared with TRBD1. The CDR3 runs to 14 residues. The V and J ends lost 5 bases and 3 bases, in that order; junction bases with no gene match: 5. CDR1 and CDR2 from the germline V gene are MNHEY and SVGAGI. For the CDR3, the DNA is TGTGCCAGCAGTAGACAGGGACAGGGCTACGAGCAGTACTTC. Amino acids: CASSRQGQGYEQYF.

This clone has a handful of counts. This chain connects TRBV25-1 to TRBJ1-2; TRBD1 agrees at 12 bases. The length of the CDR3 is 16 residues. V gave up 2 bases and J gave up 2 bases; unmatched junction bases: 3. Germline V CDR1 and CDR2: MGHDK, SYGVNS. The CDR3 coding sequence is TGTGCCAGCAGTGAAGGCGGGACAGGGGGCAACTATGGCTACACCTTC. This codes for CASSEGGTGGNYGYTF.

The rearrangement uses TRBV28 and TRBJ1-6; 7 bases line up with TRBD1. The CDR3 length is 17 residues. V was pared by 6 bases and J by 0 bases, with 8 bases of the junction left unmatched. Germline-derived CDR1 and CDR2 are MDHEN and SYDVKM. The CDR3 DNA sequence: TGTGCCAGCAGACTTCTGACAGGGCTCTCCTATAATTCACCCCTCCACTTT. Translating gives CASRLLTGLSYNSPLHF. Full variable domain (outside the CDR3, taken from reference TRBV28 and TRBJ1-6): DVKVTQSSRYLVKRTGEKVFLECVQDMDHENMFWYRQDPGLGLRLIYFSYDVKMKEKGDIPEGYSVSREKKERFSLILESASTNQTSMYLCASRLLTGLSYNSPLHFGNGTRLTVT.

This chain links TRBV9 with TRBJ2-2; 12 nucleotides align to TRBD2. The V gene's germline CDR1 is SGDLS and CDR2 YYNGEE. The V and J ends lost 4 bases and 5 bases, in that order; junction bases with no gene match: 12. The CDR3 has 18 residues. This chain's CDR3 is CASSPFRLAGAQTGELFF. CDR3 nucleotide sequence: TGTGCCAGCAGCCCATTTCGACTAGCGGGGGCCCAAACCGGGGAGCTGTTTTTT.

The CDR3 here is CASSLRGEGEQFF. As DNA, the CDR3 is TGTGCCAGCAGCTTAAGGGGGGAGGGCGAGCAGTTCTTC. This chain links TRBV11-3 with TRBJ2-1; tentative D call: TRBD2 (7 bases). V shed 2 bases and J shed 10 bases, with 12 bases lying between them. The CDR3 spans 13 residues. The V gene's germline CDR1 is SGHNT and CDR2 YENEEA.

The J gene is TRBJ1-2, the V gene TRBV5-5; TRBD1 aligns across 7 bases. This CDR3 region has 15 residues. V was pared by 1 base and J by 1 base, with 4 bases of the junction left unmatched. Germline V CDR1 and CDR2: SGHKS, YYEKEE (reference sequence). The CDR3 loop is CASSLTGDGNYGYTF. The CDR3 nucleotides are TGTGCCAGCAGCTTGACAGGGGACGGTAACTATGGCTACACCTTC. The variable domain in full, completed from reference TRBV5-5 and TRBJ1-2, reads DAGVTQSPTHLIKTRGQQVTLRCSPISGHKSVSWYQQVLGQGPQFIFQYYEKEERGRGNFPDRFSARQFPNYSSELNVNALLLGDSALYLCASSLTGDGNYGYTFGSGTRLTVV.

The chain combines TRBV5-1 with TRBJ2-1, with 8 bases that match TRBD1. From germline, CDR1 is SGHRS and CDR2 YFSETQ. The V gene end was trimmed by 4 bases and the J gene end by 7 bases; junction bases not matched to a gene: 7. The CDR3 runs 14 residues. The CDR3 here is CASSDQNRGNEQFF. CDR3 nucleotides: TGCGCCAGCAGCGACCAAAACAGGGGGAATGAGCAGTTCTTC. Full variable domain (outside the CDR3, taken from reference TRBV5-1 and TRBJ2-1): KAGVTQTPRYLIKTRGQQVTLSCSPISGHRSVSWYQQTPGQGLQFLFEYFSETQRNKGNFPGRFSGRQFSNSRSEMNVSTLELGDSALYLCASSDQNRGNEQFFGPGTRLTVL.

This chain uses TRBV7-2 with TRBJ2-1, with D possibly matching TRBD2 (6 bases). CDR1 and CDR2 (germline): SGHTA, FQGNSA. CDR3 size: 15 residues. Trimming removed 6 bases from V and 7 bases from J, with 19 bases in between. The DNA for the CDR3 is TGTGCCAGCAGGGGCGTGGGGGGTTGGGGGAATGAGCAGTTCTTC. Its protein is CASRGVGGWGNEQFF.